This T cell receptor (beta chain) comes out of a study of regulatory T cells in long-lasting Graves disease. Study-wide context: Graves' patients, newly diagnosed, had taken antithyroid drugs under 3 months.

Looked up from germline, CDR1 is SGHKS and CDR2 is YYEKEE (reference sequence). V was trimmed by 0 bases and J by 2 bases, leaving 7 bases between them. The CDR3 length is 14 residues. This clonotype has a count of ten or more. Time point described: newly diagnosed GD, antithyroid drugs for less than 3 months. Following extraction of RNA from PBMCs, that RNA was used to make the TCR library. In building TCR beta libraries, iRepertoire HTBI primers were used together with Arm-PCR of CDR3 regions. Each CDR3 protein is one row after TCRdb ran MiXCR on the multiplex PCR reads. This sample carries approximately 400,000 distinct CDR3 sequences, around 11% of them seen once, and the ten largest clones take approximately 17%. This sample was also put to use in a study of T cells in Graves' hyperthyroidism and ophthalmopathy.

The chain combines TRBV5-5 with TRBJ2-3, with D uncertain. The receptor was isolated from a woman aged 18-29 years with Graves disease. The material sequenced was peripheral blood mononuclear cells (PBMCs), taken at new diagnosis, from a patient treated with antithyroid drugs. Written as DNA, the CDR3 is TGTGCCAGCAGCTTGGCACAGCCCACAGATACGCAGTATTTT. Its translation: CASSLAQPTDTQYF.